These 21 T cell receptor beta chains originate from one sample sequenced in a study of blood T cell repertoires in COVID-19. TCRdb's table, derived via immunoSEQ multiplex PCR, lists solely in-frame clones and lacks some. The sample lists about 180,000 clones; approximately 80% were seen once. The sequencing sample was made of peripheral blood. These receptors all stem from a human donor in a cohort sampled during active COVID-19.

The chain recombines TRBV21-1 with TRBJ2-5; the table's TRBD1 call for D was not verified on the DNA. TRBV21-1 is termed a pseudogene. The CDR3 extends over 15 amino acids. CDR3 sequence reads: CASRSGQRQLETQYF. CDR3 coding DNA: TGTGCCAGCAGATCGGGACAGCGACAACTTGAGACCCAGTACTTC.

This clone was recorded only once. CDR3 amino acids: CASSSGLADRQFF. CDR3 nucleotide sequence: TGTGCCAGCAGCTCGGGACTAGCGGATCGGCAGTTCTTC. The chain links TRBV7-3 to TRBJ2-1, with TRBD2 matching 11 bases. The CDR3 is 13 residues long. Germline V lookup: CDR1 SGHTA, CDR2 FQGTGA. V lost 4 bases and J lost 12; bases outside the gene matches: 5.

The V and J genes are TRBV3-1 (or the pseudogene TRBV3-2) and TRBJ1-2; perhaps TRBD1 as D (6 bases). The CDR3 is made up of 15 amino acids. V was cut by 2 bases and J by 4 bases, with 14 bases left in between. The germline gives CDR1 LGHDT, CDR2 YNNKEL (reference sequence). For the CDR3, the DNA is TGTGCCAGCAGCCAAAACAGGGCAACTAGCTATGGCTACACCTTC. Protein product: CASSQNRATSYGYTF.

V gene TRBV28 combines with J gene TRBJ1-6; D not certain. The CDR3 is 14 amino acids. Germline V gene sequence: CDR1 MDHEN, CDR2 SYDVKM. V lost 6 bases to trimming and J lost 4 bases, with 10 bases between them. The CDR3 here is CASRPREYNSPLHF. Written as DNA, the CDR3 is TGTGCCAGCAGGCCCCGGGAATATAATTCACCCCTCCACTTT.

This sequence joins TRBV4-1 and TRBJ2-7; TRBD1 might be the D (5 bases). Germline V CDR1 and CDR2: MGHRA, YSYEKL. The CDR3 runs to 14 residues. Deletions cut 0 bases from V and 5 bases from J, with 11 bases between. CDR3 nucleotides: TGCGCCAGCAGCCAAGATCTACAGGCCCACGAGCAGTACTTC. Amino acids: CASSQDLQAHEQYF.

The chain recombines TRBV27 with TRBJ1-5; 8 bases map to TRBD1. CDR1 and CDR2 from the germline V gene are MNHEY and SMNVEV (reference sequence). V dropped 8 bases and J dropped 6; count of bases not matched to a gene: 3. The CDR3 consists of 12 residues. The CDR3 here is CASRQGRQPQHF. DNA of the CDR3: TGTGCCAGCCGACAGGGGCGTCAGCCCCAGCATTTT.

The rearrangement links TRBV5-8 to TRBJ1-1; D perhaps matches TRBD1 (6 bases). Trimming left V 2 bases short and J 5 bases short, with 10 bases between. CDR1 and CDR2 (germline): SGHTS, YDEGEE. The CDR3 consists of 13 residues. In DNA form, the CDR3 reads TGTGCCAGCAGCTTTCAGGGGATGACTGAAGCTTTCTTT. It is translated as CASSFQGMTEAFF.

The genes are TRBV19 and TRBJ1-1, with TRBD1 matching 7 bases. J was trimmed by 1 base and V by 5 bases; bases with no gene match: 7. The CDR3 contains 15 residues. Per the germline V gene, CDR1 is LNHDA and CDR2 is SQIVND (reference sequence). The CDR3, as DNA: TGTGCCAGTAGTGCATTCCGGGACAGGAACACTGAAGCTTTCTTT. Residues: CASSAFRDRNTEAFF.

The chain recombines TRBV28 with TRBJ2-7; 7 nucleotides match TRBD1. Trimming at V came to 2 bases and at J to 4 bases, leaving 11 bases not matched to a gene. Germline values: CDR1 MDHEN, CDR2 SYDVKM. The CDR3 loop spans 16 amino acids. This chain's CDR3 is CASSLRGTRGRYEQYF. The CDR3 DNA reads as TGTGCCAGCAGTTTAAGGGGGACAAGGGGGCGGTACGAGCAGTACTTC.

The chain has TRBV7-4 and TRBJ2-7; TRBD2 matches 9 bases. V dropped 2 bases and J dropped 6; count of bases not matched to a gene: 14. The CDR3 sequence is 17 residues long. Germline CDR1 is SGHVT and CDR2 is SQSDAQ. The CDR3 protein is CASSLILSGRTFCEQYF. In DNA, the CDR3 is TGTGCCAGCAGCTTAATTTTAAGCGGGAGGACCTTCTGCGAGCAGTACTTC.

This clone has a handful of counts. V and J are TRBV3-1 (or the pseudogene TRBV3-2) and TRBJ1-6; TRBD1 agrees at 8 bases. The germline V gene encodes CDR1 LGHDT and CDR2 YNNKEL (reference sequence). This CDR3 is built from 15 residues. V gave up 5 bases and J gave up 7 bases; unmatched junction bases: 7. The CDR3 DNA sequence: TGTGCCAGCAGCTCCTGGGACAGGCCCAATTCACCCCTCCACTTT. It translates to CASSSWDRPNSPLHF.

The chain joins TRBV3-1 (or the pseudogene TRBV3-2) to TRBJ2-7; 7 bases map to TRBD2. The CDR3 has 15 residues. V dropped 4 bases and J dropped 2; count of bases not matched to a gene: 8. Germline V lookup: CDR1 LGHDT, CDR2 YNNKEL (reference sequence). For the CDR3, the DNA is TGTGCCAGCAGCCCACTTAGCGGGTCCGCCTACGAGCAGTACTTC. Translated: CASSPLSGSAYEQYF.

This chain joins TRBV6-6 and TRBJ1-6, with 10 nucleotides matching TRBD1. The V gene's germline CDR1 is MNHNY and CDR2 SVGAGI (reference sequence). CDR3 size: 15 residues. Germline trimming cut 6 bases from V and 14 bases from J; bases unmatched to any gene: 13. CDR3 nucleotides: TGTGCCAGCAGAATACCGGGACAGGGGCTTGGAACCCTCCACTTT. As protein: CASRIPGQGLGTLHF.

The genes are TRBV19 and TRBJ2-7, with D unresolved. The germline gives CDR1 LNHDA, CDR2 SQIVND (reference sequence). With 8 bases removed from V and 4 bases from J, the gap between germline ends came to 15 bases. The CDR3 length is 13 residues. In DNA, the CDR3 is TGTGCCAGTGAGTCGACCCAGACTTACGAGCAGTACTTC. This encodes CASESTQTYEQYF. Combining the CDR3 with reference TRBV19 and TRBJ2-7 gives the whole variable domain DGGITQSPKYLFRKEGQNVTLSCEQNLNHDAMYWYRQDPGQGLRLIYYSQIVNDFQKGDIAEGYSVSREKKESFPLTVTSAQKNPTAFYLCASESTQTYEQYFGPGTRLTVT.

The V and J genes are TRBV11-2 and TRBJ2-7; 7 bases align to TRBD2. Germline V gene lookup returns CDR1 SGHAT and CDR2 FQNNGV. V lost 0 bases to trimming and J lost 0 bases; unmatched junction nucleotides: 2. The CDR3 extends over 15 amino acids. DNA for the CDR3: TGTGCCAGCAGCTTAGAGGGGGGGAACTCCTACGAGCAGTACTTC. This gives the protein CASSLEGGNSYEQYF.

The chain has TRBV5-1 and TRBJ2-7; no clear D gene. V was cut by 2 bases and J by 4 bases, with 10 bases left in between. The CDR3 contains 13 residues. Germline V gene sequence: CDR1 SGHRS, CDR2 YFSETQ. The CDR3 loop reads CASSLEEWYEQYF. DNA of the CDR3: TGCGCCAGCAGCTTAGAGGAATGGTACGAGCAGTACTTC.

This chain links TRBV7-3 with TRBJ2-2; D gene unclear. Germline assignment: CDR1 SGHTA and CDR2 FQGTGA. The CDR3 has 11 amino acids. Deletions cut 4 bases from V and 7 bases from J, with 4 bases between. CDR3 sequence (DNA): TGTGCCAGCAGCTCGGGCGGGGAGCTGTTTTTT. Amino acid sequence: CASSSGGELFF.

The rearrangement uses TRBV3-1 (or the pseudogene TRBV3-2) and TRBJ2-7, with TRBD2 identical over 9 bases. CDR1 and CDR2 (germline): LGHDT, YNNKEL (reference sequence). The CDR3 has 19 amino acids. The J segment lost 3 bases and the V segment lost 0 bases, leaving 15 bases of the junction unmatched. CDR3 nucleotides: TGTGCCAGCAGCCAAGATCGCGCCCTGGGACTAGCAAGGGACTACGAGCAGTACTTC. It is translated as CASSQDRALGLARDYEQYF.

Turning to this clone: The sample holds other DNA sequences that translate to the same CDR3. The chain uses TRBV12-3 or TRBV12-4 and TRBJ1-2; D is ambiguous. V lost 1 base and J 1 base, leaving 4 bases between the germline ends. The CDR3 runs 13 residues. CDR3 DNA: TGTGCCAGCAGTTTAGACAGTAACTATGGCTACACCTTC. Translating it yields CASSLDSNYGYTF.

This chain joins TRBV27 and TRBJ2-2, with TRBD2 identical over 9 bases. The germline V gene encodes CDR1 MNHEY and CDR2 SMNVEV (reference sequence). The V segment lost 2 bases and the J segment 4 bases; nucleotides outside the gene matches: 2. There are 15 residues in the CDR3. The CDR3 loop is CASSLSGGSTGELFF. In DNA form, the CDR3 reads TGTGCCAGCAGTTTAAGCGGGGGGAGCACCGGGGAGCTGTTTTTT.

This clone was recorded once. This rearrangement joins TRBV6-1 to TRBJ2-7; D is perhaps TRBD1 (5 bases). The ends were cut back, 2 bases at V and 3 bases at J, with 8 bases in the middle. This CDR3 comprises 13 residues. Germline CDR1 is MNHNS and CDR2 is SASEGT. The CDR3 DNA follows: TGTGCCAGCAGTGAAAGTAGGGGCTACGAGCAGTACTTC. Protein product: CASSESRGYEQYF.